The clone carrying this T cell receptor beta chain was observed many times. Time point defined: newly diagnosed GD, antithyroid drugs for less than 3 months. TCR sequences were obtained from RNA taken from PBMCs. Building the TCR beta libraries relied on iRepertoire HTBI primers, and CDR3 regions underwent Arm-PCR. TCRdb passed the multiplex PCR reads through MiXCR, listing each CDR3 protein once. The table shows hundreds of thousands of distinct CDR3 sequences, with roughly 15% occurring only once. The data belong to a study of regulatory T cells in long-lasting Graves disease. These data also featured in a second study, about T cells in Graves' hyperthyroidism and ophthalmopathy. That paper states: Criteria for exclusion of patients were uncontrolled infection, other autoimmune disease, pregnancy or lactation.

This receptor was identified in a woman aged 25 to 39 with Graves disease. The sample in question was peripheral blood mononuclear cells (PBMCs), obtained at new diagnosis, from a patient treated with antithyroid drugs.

CDR3 region: CATSAGLAYNEQFF. The CDR3 bases are TGTGCCACCAGTGCAGGACTAGCCTACAATGAGCAGTTCTTC. The chain joins TRBV24-1 to TRBJ2-1; TRBD2 agrees at 7 bases. This CDR3 contains 14 residues. The V segment lost 5 bases and the J segment 2 bases; nucleotides outside the gene matches: 2. Germline V CDR1 and CDR2: KGHDR, SFDVKD.